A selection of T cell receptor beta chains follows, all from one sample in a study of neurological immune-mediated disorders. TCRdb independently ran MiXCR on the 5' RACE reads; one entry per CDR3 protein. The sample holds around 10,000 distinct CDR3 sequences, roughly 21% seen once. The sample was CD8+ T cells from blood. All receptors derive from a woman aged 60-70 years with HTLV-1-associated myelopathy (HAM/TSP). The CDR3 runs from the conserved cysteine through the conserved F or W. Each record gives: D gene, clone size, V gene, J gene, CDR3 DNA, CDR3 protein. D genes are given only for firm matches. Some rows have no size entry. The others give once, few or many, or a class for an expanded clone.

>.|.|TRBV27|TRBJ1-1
TGTGCCAGCAGTCCCCCCGGGAGGGCTGAAGCTTTCTTT
CASSPPGRAEAFF
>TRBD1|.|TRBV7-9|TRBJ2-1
TGTGCCAGCAGCTTGGACAGGGGCTCGAGTAGGGATGAGCAGTTCTTC
CASSLDRGSSRDEQFF
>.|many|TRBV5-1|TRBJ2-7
TGCGCCAGCAGCTTGCGGGCAGGGGCTGCCTACGAGCAGTACTTC
CASSLRAGAAYEQYF
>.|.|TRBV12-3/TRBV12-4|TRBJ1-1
TGTGCCAGCAGTCCCCAATATAGGGAAACTGAAGCTTTCTTT
CASSPQYRETEAFF
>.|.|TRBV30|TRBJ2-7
TGTGCCTGGAGTACGACTAGTGGAAAGGATAACGAGCAGTACTTC
CAWSTTSGKDNEQYF
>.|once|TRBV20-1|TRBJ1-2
TGCAGTGCCGCCTTGCGGCATGGCTACACCTTC
CSAALRHGYTF
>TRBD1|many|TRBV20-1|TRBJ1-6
TGCAGTGCTCTGGCTTCGGACAGGGCACCGAGCTCCTATAATTCACCCCTCCACTTT
CSALASDRAPSSYNSPLHF
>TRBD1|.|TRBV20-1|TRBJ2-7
TGCAGTGCCACCGACAGGGCCTACGAGCAGTACTTC
CSATDRAYEQYF
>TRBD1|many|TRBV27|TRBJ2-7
TGTGCCAGCAGTTACGACAGGGGGCCCTACGAGCAGTACTTC
CASSYDRGPYEQYF
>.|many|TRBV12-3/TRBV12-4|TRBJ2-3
TGTGCCAGCAGTTTAGGGGGACGGACAGATACGCAGTATTTT
CASSLGGRTDTQYF
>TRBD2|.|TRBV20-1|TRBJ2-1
TGCAGTGCTGGCCTCGGGGGGTCCGATGAGCAGTTCTTC
CSAGLGGSDEQFF
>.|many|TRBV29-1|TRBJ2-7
TGCAGCGTTATACCGACAGGAGGCTACGAGCAGTACTTC
CSVIPTGGYEQYF
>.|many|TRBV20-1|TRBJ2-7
TGCAGTGCTAGAGTCCGGGGCTTTTACGAGCAGTACTTC
CSARVRGFYEQYF
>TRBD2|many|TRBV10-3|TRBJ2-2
TGTGCCATCAGTCAAAGTCCGAAGCGGGGGCCAAACACCGGGGAGCTGTTTTTT
CAISQSPKRGPNTGELFF
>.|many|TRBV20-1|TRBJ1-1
TGCAGTGCTAGGCTGACGGACACTGAAGCTTTCTTT
CSARLTDTEAFF
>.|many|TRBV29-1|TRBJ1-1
TGCAGCGTTGACAGGGGGAACACTGAAGCTTTCTTT
CSVDRGNTEAFF
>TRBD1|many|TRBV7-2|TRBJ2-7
TGTGCCAGCAGCTTAGCGGTGGGGACAGGGTCCCCCTACGAGCAGTACTTC
CASSLAVGTGSPYEQYF
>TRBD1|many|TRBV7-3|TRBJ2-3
TGTGCCAGCAGCCCTTACGGGTGGAGTGTGGGACAGTTCACAGATACGCAGTATTTT
CASSPYGWSVGQFTDTQYF
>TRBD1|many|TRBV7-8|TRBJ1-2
TGTGCCAGCAGCCCCCAAGGACAGGGCTATGGCTACACCTTC
CASSPQGQGYGYTF
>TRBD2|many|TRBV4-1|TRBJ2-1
TGCGCCAGCAGCCAGTATGGGACGGGGGGGAAGGGCAATGAGCAGTTCTTC
CASSQYGTGGKGNEQFF
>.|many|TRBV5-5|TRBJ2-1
TGTGCCAGCAGCTTGTACCAGGCATACTCCTACAATGAGCAGTTCTTC
CASSLYQAYSYNEQFF
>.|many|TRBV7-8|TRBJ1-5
TGTGCCAGCAGCTCGTGGGATCAGCCCCAGCATTTT
CASSSWDQPQHF
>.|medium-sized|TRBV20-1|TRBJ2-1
TGCAGTGCTAGAGAGTTGCAGGGCTACAATGAGCAGTTCTTC
CSARELQGYNEQFF
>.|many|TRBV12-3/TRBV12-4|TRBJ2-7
TGTGCCAGCAGTCAGGGGGGCTACAGCTCCTACGAGCAGTACTTC
CASSQGGYSSYEQYF
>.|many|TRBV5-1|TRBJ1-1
TGCGCCAGCAGCTTGAGGACGAACACTGAAGCTTTCTTT
CASSLRTNTEAFF
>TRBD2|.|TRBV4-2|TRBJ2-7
TGTGCCAGCAGCCCGACCGGGGTAGCGGGTACCTACGAGCAGTACTTC
CASSPTGVAGTYEQYF
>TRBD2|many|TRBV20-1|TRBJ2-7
TGCAGTGCTACCCCCGGTGGGGGACTAGCGGTCCCCGGGGAGCAGTACTTC
CSATPGGGLAVPGEQYF
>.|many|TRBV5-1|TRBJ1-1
TGCGCCAGCAGCACAGGGAACACTGAAGCTTTCTTT
CASSTGNTEAFF
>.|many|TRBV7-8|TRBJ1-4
TGTGCCAGCAGCTTTTCTCACCCAACTAATGAAAAACTGTTTTTT
CASSFSHPTNEKLFF
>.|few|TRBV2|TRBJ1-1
TGTGCCAGCAGCCGACGGGGCCCGGTGGGCACTGAAGCTTTCTTT
CASSRRGPVGTEAFF
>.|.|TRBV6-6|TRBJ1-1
TGTGCCAGCAGTTCCTGGGGGACCCGGCCTGAAGCTTTCTTT
CASSSWGTRPEAFF
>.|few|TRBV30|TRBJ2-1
TGTGCCTGGAGTGTAGGGGGGTGGTATGAGCAGTTCTTC
CAWSVGGWYEQFF
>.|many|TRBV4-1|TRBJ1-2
TGCGCCAGCAGCCAAGAGATGGTCAGCAGCTATGGCTACACCTTC
CASSQEMVSSYGYTF
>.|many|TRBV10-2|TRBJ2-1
TGCGCCAGCAGTGAGTCGGGGGTCCACCTTTACAATGAGCAGTTCTTC
CASSESGVHLYNEQFF
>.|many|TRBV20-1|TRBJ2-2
TGCAGTGCTAGAGATACGCAGAACACCGGGGAGCTGTTTTTT
CSARDTQNTGELFF
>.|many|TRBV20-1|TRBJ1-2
TGCAGTGCTATTAGAATTGGCTACACCTTC
CSAIRIGYTF
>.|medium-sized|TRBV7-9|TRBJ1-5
TGTGCCAGCAGCGGAACCGGGACCCAGCATTTT
CASSGTGTQHF
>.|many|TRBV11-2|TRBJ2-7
TGTGCCAGCAGCTTAGAAAGATGGGGGACGGGGAAATCTGAGCAGTACTTC
CASSLERWGTGKSEQYF
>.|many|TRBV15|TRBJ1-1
TGTGCCACCAGCAGAGATCGTTGGGGGAACACTGAAGCTTTCTTT
CATSRDRWGNTEAFF
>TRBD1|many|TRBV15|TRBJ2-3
TGTGCCACCAGCAGGGGACAGTTCCCAGATACGCAGTATTTT
CATSRGQFPDTQYF
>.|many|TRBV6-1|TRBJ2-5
TGTGCCAGCAGTGAAGACAGGTTCCCAGAGACCCAGTACTTC
CASSEDRFPETQYF
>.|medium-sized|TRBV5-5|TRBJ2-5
TGTGCCAGCAGCTTGTTCAACAGCCAAGAGACCCAGTACTTC
CASSLFNSQETQYF
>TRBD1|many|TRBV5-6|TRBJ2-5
TGTGCCAGCAGCTATCTACAGGGGGAAGAGACCCAGTACTTC
CASSYLQGEETQYF
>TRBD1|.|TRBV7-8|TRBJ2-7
TGTGCCAGCAGCTCGGGACAGTTACTCTCCTACGAGCAGTACTTC
CASSSGQLLSYEQYF
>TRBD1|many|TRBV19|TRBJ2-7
TGTGCCAGTAAACCCGGGACAGGGGAATACGAGCAGTACTTC
CASKPGTGEYEQYF
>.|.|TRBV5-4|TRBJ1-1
TGTGCCAGCAGCTTGGAACGGCAATCGGCTTTCTTT
CASSLERQSAFF
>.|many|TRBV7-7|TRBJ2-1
TGTGCTAGCAGCTCGGACTGGGGGAATGAGCAGTTCTTC
CASSSDWGNEQFF
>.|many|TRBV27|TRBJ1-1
TGTGCCAGCAGTTTCGCCATGAACACTGAAGCTTTCTTT
CASSFAMNTEAFF
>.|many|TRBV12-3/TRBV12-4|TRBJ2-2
TGTGCCAGCAGCCGCCGGGGCACCGGGGAGCTGTTTTTT
CASSRRGTGELFF
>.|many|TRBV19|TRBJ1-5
TGTGCCAGTAGTATTGGTTTCGGGACGCCGCGGAATCAGCCCCAGCATTTT
CASSIGFGTPRNQPQHF
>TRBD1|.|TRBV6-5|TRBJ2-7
TGTGCCAGCAGTCCCGGGACAGGGTTTGACGAGCAGTACTTC
CASSPGTGFDEQYF
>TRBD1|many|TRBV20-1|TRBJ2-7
TGCAGTGCTAGCCGGGACAGGGTTTACGAGCAGTACTTC
CSASRDRVYEQYF
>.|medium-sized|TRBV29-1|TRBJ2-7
TGCAGCGTTGTTCACCTAACGACACTCCAGGGATCCTACGAGCAGTACTTC
CSVVHLTTLQGSYEQYF
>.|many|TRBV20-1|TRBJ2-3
TGCAGTGCTCAGAGGGACCCTTCCACAGATACGCAGTATTTT
CSAQRDPSTDTQYF
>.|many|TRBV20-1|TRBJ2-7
TGCAGTGCTAGAGATGGGGGTTCCTACGAGCAGTACTTC
CSARDGGSYEQYF
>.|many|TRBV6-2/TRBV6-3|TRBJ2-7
TGTGCCAGCAGTTTCGCTTCGTGGGAGCAGTACTTC
CASSFASWEQYF
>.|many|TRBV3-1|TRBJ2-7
TGTGCCAGCAGCCAAGATCAGGGTTTGGAGCAGTACTTC
CASSQDQGLEQYF
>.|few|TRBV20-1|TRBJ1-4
TGCAGTGCTTTATCACCGGGGGCGGTCTATTACTGCGTACCAACTAATGAAAAACTGTTTTTT
CSALSPGAVYYCVPTNEKLFF
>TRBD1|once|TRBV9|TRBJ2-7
TGTGCCAGCGGGGACAGGGAAAATGACGAGCAGTACTTC
CASGDRENDEQYF